Given below is one T cell receptor beta chain in context. Its specificity is unknown. Cells designated naive CD8 were CD45RO-negative and were positively selected for CCR7, with terminally differentiated effector memory CD45RA+ cells excluded. This sample was included in a study of shared clonotypes between healthy human individuals. Germline CDR1 and CDR2: SEHNR and FQNEAQ (reference sequence). The V and J ends lost 2 bases and 8 bases respectively, with 6 bases between them. The CDR3 is 12 amino acids. Study-wide points: Clonotype sharing among donors, it was expected, would be affected by sequencing depth.

Only in-frame clones appear in the TCRdb table, and some are missing; sequencing was by immunoSEQ multiplex PCR. The sample includes about 2 million clones, about 95% seen only once; the top ten take around 1.1%. This sequence was found in a man aged 18 to 30 in good health. Sample: naive CD8+ T cells sorted from blood. This chain connects TRBV7-9 to TRBJ2-2; no reliable D call. Here the CDR3 reads CASSLPAGELFF. CDR3 DNA: TGTGCCAGCAGCTTACCAGCTGGGGAGCTGTTTTTT.